The sequence of this T cell receptor beta chain was determined in a study of T cell responses to AZD1222 COVID-19 vaccine. About the study: Pooling was applied to second doses at about 4 or about 12 weeks. Study-wide findings and caveats: The donors showed a predominance of white British ancestry and of females, with possible underestimation of clonal diversity.

Note on this clone: Its antigen is unidentified.

V shed 5 bases, J shed 2 bases, and the junction held 2 bases outside the gene matches. Germline CDR1 SEHNR, CDR2 FQNEAQ (reference sequence). This CDR3 region has 13 residues. This table comes from immunoSEQ multiplex PCR, and its TCRdb copy is limited to in-frame clones, with some not included. This table holds about 130,000 clones, about 87% found once. This specimen was peripheral blood, taken on day 0 of AZD1222 vaccination. This sequence originates from an adult in good health. The rearrangement joins TRBV7-9 to TRBJ1-2, with 7 nucleotides matching TRBD1. CDR3 sequence: CASSQQGNYGYTF. CDR3 in DNA: TGTGCCAGCAGCCAACAGGGGAACTATGGCTACACCTTC.